This TCR beta chain stems from a study of T cell clusters in autoimmune cytopenias. Study-wide findings and caveats: Physiological T cell clusters of healthy donors were apparently absent in primary autoimmune cytopenia patients.

TRB amplification used approximately 270 ng of peripheral blood genomic DNA. Per the germline V gene, CDR1 is SGHNT and CDR2 is YYREEE (reference sequence). This CDR3 has 13 residues. TRB was amplified by touch-down multiplex PCR, primer pools A and B combined. TCRdb re-called the multiplex PCR reads; every CDR3 protein appears as one record, without DNA. The data include roughly 5,000 distinct CDR3 sequences; the top ten clones carry roughly 15%. This clonotype registers medium-sized by frequency. The antigen is undetermined. A further study also used this sample, focusing on T cell repertoires in aging, cancer and after chemotherapy. That paper notes: Clear clonal overlap appeared across healthy donor samples taken over several months to years. In cancer patients, declining TCR diversity with age involved lost richness and lost evenness. Across the chemotherapy interval, each cancer cohort showed higher median generation probability, suggesting thymic rebound.

This chain uses TRBV5-4 with TRBJ2-1; without DNA, the TCRdb call of TRBD2 cannot be checked. The receptor was derived from a human donor in good health. The sequencing sample was made of peripheral blood. The CDR3 spells CASSETSGGDRFF. The entire variable domain, with the rest obtained from reference TRBV5-4 and TRBJ2-1, is as follows: ETGVTQSPTHLIKTRGQQVTLRCSSQSGHNTVSWYQQALGQGPQFIFQYYREEENGRGNFPPRFSGLQFPNYSSELNVNALELDDSALYLCASSETSGGDRFFGPGTRLTVL.